One sample yielded the 30 T cell receptor beta chains listed below, sequenced in a study of T cells in Graves' hyperthyroidism and ophthalmopathy. Authors of the study amplified TCR beta CDR3 regions from RNA transcripts. A set of HTBI primers served as the primers for a first-round RT-PCR of the TCR CDR3. TCRdb used MiXCR to reprocess the multiplex PCR reads, holding one entry per CDR3 protein. The table shows 500,000 or so distinct CDR3 sequences, with roughly 15% occurring only once. The sequencing sample was made of blood. These receptors were taken from a woman aged 30 to 39 with Graves' ophthalmopathy.

This clonotype was recorded at least ten times. This chain joins TRBV2 and TRBJ2-4; D ambiguous. The V end lost 8 bases, the J end lost 0 bases, and 14 bases lay between the germline ends. The CDR3 length is 15 residues. CDR1 and CDR2 from the germline V gene are SNHLY and FYNNEI. The CDR3 DNA reads TGTGCCAGCTCGGCAGTAAGAATAGCCAAAAACATTCAGTACTTC. It codes for CASSAVRIAKNIQYF.

This clonotype was observed a few times. The chain carries TRBV4-3 and TRBJ2-1, with 9 bases that match TRBD2. Germline V gives CDR1 LGHNA, CDR2 YSLEER. The CDR3 totals 16 residues. With V trimmed by 0 bases and J by 9 bases, 9 bases remained unmatched. The CDR3 coding sequence is TGCGCCAGCAGCCAAGAAGGGCTAGCGGGAATCCGTGAGCAGTTCTTC. Protein: CASSQEGLAGIREQFF.

This clonotype was counted many times. V usage is TRBV11-2 and J usage is TRBJ2-3, with TRBD1 as a possible D gene (6 bases). V lost 5 bases and J lost 2, with 14 bases in between. Germline loops: CDR1 SGHAT, CDR2 FQNNGV. The CDR3 is 15 residues long. This CDR3 reads CASSGGQSLTDTQYF. The CDR3 nucleotides read TGTGCCAGCAGCGGAGGACAGTCACTCACAGATACGCAGTATTTT.

The chain carries TRBV7-9 and TRBJ1-2; D is perhaps TRBD1 (5 bases). CDR3 length: 13 residues. Looked up from germline, CDR1 is SEHNR and CDR2 is FQNEAQ (reference sequence). CDR3 in DNA: TGTGCAGGCAGCCTGAGGGGACGCTATGGCTACACCTTC. Protein: CAGSLRGRYGYTF.

The CDR3 region has the DNA TGTGCCAGCAGCTTAGCACGAGGGGCCCCCTTATCTGGGGCCAACGTCCTGACTTTC. Translation gives CASSLARGAPLSGANVLTF. The chain uses TRBV7-2 and TRBJ2-6; D assignment may be TRBD1 or TRBD2 (5 bases each). This CDR3 is 19 amino acids long. Germline CDR1 SGHTA, CDR2 FQGNSA. With 0 bases removed from V and 1 base from J, the gap between germline ends came to 16 bases.

This clonotype showed up many times. J is TRBJ1-5 and V is TRBV6-2 or TRBV6-3; possible D gene TRBD1, 5 bases. CDR3 size: 16 residues. CDR1 MNHEY and CDR2 SVGEGT come from the germline V gene. Trimming pared 6 bases from V and 0 bases from J, leaving 15 bases between. The chain's CDR3 is CASSPSAGVSNQPQHF. The DNA of the CDR3 is TGTGCCAGCAGCCCATCGGCGGGGGTTAGCAATCAGCCCCAGCATTTT.

This clonotype was found many times. J is TRBJ2-7 and V is TRBV28; 9 bases align to TRBD1. The V gene end was trimmed by 9 bases and the J gene end by 3 bases; junction bases not matched to a gene: 6. Germline V gene sequence: CDR1 MDHEN, CDR2 SYDVKM. The CDR3 has 13 amino acids. This chain's CDR3 is CASGGQGIYEQYF. CDR3 bases: TGTGCCAGTGGAGGACAGGGGATCTACGAGCAGTACTTC.

Remarks on this clonotype: The DNA is left out, because the CDR3 cannot be placed on it with certainty; the CDR3 is given as TCRdb lists it. CDR3 protein: CASSFYICSASSPLSFTDEQFF. V usage is TRBV11-2 and J usage is TRBJ2-1; no check of the table's D call, TRBD2, against the DNA was made. The length of the CDR3 is 22 amino acids, counting both ends. Germline loops: CDR1 SGHAT, CDR2 FQNNGV.

The V and J genes are TRBV2 and TRBJ2-1; TRBD2 agrees at 15 bases. This CDR3 has 18 residues. From germline, CDR1 is SNHLY and CDR2 FYNNEI. With V trimmed by 3 bases and J by 0 bases, 3 bases remained unmatched. In DNA, the CDR3 is TGTGCCAGCAGTGATGGGACTAGCGGGAGGAGCTCCTACAATGAGCAGTTCTTC. Protein sequence: CASSDGTSGRSSYNEQFF. Combining the CDR3 with reference TRBV2 and TRBJ2-1 gives the whole variable domain EPEVTQTPSHQVTQMGQEVILRCVPISNHLYFYWYRQILGQKVEFLVSFYNNEISEKSEIFDDQFSVERPDGSNFTLKIRSTKLEDSAMYFCASSDGTSGRSSYNEQFFGPGTRLTVL.

V usage is TRBV18 and J usage is TRBJ1-5, with 8 bases fitting TRBD1. Trimming removed 3 bases from V and 5 bases from J; junction bases left unmatched: 9. Germline CDR1 KGHSH, CDR2 LQKENI. The CDR3 runs to 16 residues. The CDR3 here is CASSPLWTGNDQPQHF. The CDR3 bases are TGTGCCAGCTCACCCCTTTGGACAGGGAATGATCAGCCCCAGCATTTT.

This clonotype has at least ten counts. This sequence joins TRBV9 and TRBJ2-7; tentatively, D is TRBD1 or TRBD2 (5 bases each). Looked up from germline, CDR1 is SGDLS and CDR2 is YYNGEE. The V end was cut by 5 bases, the J end by 1 base, with 19 bases between. The CDR3 length is 16 residues. CDR3: CASSSRDGLWSYEQYF. For the CDR3, the DNA is TGTGCCAGCAGTTCCCGGGACGGTCTTTGGTCCTACGAGCAGTACTTC. Combining the CDR3 with reference TRBV9 and TRBJ2-7 gives the whole variable domain DSGVTQTPKHLITATGQRVTLRCSPRSGDLSVYWYQQSLDQGLQFLIQYYNGEERAKGNILERFSAQQFPDLHSELNLSSLELGDSALYFCASSSRDGLWSYEQYFGPGTRLTVT.

In its sample, this clonotype was seen many times. V and J are TRBV5-1 and TRBJ2-1, with a possible D match to TRBD1 (5 bases). Deletions cut 2 bases from V and 1 base from J, with 10 bases between. Germline V gene lookup returns CDR1 SGHRS and CDR2 YFSETQ. CDR3 length equals 15 residues. The CDR3 DNA follows: TGCGCCAGCAGCTTTTCCCAGGGTTCCTACAATGAGCAGTTCTTC. Its translation: CASSFSQGSYNEQFF.

The rearrangement joins TRBV20-1 to TRBJ2-7; 8 bases align to TRBD2. This CDR3 region has 12 residues. In germline, CDR1 is DFQATT, CDR2 SNEGSKA (reference sequence). V was pared by 5 bases and J by 4 bases, with 4 bases of the junction left unmatched. CDR3 sequence reads: CSARTSWYEQYF. The CDR3 coding sequence is TGCAGTGCTCGGACTAGCTGGTACGAGCAGTACTTC.

In its sample, this clonotype was seen many times. The V gene is TRBV6-1, the J gene TRBJ2-7; 8 bases fit TRBD2. Germline values: CDR1 MNHNS, CDR2 SASEGT. J gave up 3 bases and V 7 bases, and 8 bases lay outside the gene matches. This CDR3 has 14 residues. The CDR3 is CASKESSGNYEQYF. The DNA of the CDR3 is TGTGCCAGCAAGGAGAGTAGCGGGAACTACGAGCAGTACTTC.

The V call is TRBV20-1, the J call TRBJ2-7, with D maybe TRBD2 (6 bases). V gave up 8 bases and J gave up 5 bases, with 16 bases separating them. This CDR3 has 12 residues. Germline loops: CDR1 DFQATT, CDR2 SNEGSKA (reference sequence). The CDR3 nucleotides are TGCAGTCTACGTCGGGAGAACCACGAGCAGTACTTC. This encodes CSLRRENHEQYF.

This clonotype was seen at least ten times. V and J are TRBV29-1 and TRBJ2-3; D is uncertain. Germline CDR1 and CDR2: SQVTM and ANQGSEA. V lost 0 bases, J lost 1 base, and 5 bases lay in between. The CDR3 extends over 13 amino acids. The CDR3 coding sequence is TGCAGCGTTGAAGATCGTGGCACAGATACGCAGTATTTT. This codes for CSVEDRGTDTQYF.

This clonotype has ten or more counts. CDR3 protein: CSAWRDAPYEQYF. The CDR3 region has the DNA TGCAGTGCTTGGCGAGACGCCCCCTACGAGCAGTACTTC. The chain combines TRBV20-1 with TRBJ2-7; D is ambiguous. Trimming shortened V by 5 bases and J by 2 bases, and 13 bases separated the two germline ends. The germline V gene has CDR1 DFQATT and CDR2 SNEGSKA (reference sequence). This CDR3 is 13 amino acids long.

This clonotype was seen at least ten times. The chain combines TRBV5-1 with TRBJ2-2, with D uncertain. The CDR3 is made up of 14 amino acids. V was cut by 5 bases and J by 6 bases, with 14 bases left in between. Germline loops: CDR1 SGHRS, CDR2 YFSETQ. CDR3 protein: CASRLDGGPGELFF. In nucleotides, the CDR3 is TGCGCCAGCAGGCTGGATGGTGGTCCCGGGGAGCTGTTTTTT.

The V call is TRBV6-1, the J call TRBJ2-7; 11 bases line up with TRBD1. With 6 bases clipped from V and 2 bases from J, the junction kept 12 bases outside the gene matches. Germline loops: CDR1 MNHNS, CDR2 SASEGT. The CDR3 totals 17 residues. The CDR3 coding sequence is TGTGCCAGCAGCATTACAGCACCGGGACAGGGGGCCTACGAGCAGTACTTC. It is translated as CASSITAPGQGAYEQYF.

This clonotype was seen ten or more times. The chain combines TRBV5-1 with TRBJ2-3; D gene unclear. Germline CDR1 and CDR2: SGHRS and YFSETQ. The CDR3 has 14 residues. V lost 0 bases and J lost 6, with 11 bases in between. In DNA form, the CDR3 reads TGCGCCAGCAGCTTGGGACCTCTGCCCGATACGCAGTATTTT. As protein: CASSLGPLPDTQYF. Full variable domain (missing parts from reference TRBV5-1 and TRBJ2-3): KAGVTQTPRYLIKTRGQQVTLSCSPISGHRSVSWYQQTPGQGLQFLFEYFSETQRNKGNFPGRFSGRQFSNSRSEMNVSTLELGDSALYLCASSLGPLPDTQYFGPGTRLTVL.

The rearrangement uses TRBV19 and TRBJ2-3; 8 nucleotides line up with TRBD2. The J segment lost 4 bases and the V segment lost 3 bases, leaving 3 bases of the junction unmatched. Germline CDR1 is LNHDA and CDR2 is SQIVND (reference sequence). The length of the CDR3 is 14 residues. The CDR3 DNA is TGTGCCAGTAGTATGACGGGAGGGGCAGATACGCAGTATTTT. It specifies CASSMTGGADTQYF. The complete variable domain, with remaining parts taken from reference TRBV19 and TRBJ2-3, reads DGGITQSPKYLFRKEGQNVTLSCEQNLNHDAMYWYRQDPGQGLRLIYYSQIVNDFQKGDIAEGYSVSREKKESFPLTVTSAQKNPTAFYLCASSMTGGADTQYFGPGTRLTVL.

This clonotype showed up just a few times. The chain links TRBV5-4 to TRBJ2-2; 8 nucleotides align to TRBD1. The germline V gene encodes CDR1 SGHNT and CDR2 YYREEE (reference sequence). This CDR3 has 16 residues. V dropped 5 bases and J dropped 7; count of bases not matched to a gene: 13. The CDR3 nucleotides read TGTGCCAGCAGTACCATAGCAGGGGGCTTGGACGGGGAGCTGTTTTTT. This codes for CASSTIAGGLDGELFF.

The sample holds a few counts of this clonotype. V and J are TRBV6-5 and TRBJ2-3, with D possibly matching TRBD2 (6 bases). This CDR3 is built from 17 residues. The germline CDR1 and CDR2 sequences are MNHEY and SVGAGI. Deletions cut 0 bases from V and 2 bases from J, with 15 bases between. CDR3 amino acids: CASSYSKSSGPTDTQYF. As DNA, the CDR3 is TGTGCCAGCAGTTACTCGAAGTCCAGCGGGCCCACAGATACGCAGTATTTT.

The table lists this clonotype with a count of one. The rearrangement joins TRBV20-1 to TRBJ2-1; TRBD2 matches 9 bases. Germline V gene data show CDR1 as DFQATT and CDR2 as SNEGSKA (reference sequence). J was trimmed by 0 bases and V by 5 bases; bases with no gene match: 11. The CDR3 length is 17 residues. CDR3 residues: CSAPNHLAGSSYNEQFF. The CDR3 DNA reads TGCAGTGCTCCAAACCATCTAGCGGGAAGCTCCTACAATGAGCAGTTCTTC.

The rearrangement links TRBV7-8 to TRBJ2-7, with TRBD1 matching 7 bases. Germline CDR1 and CDR2: SGHVS and FQNEAQ. This CDR3 comprises 15 residues. V was pared by 2 bases and J by 2 bases, with 6 bases of the junction left unmatched. The CDR3 here is CASSLTTRGPYEQYF. The CDR3 DNA reads as TGTGCCAGCAGCTTAACGACAAGGGGGCCCTACGAGCAGTACTTC.

Ten or more counts support this clonotype. CDR3 in amino acids: CASSADSDNEQFF. CDR3 in DNA: TGTGCCAGCAGTGCCGACAGCGACAATGAGCAGTTCTTC. This chain connects TRBV27 to TRBJ2-1; D might be TRBD1 (5 bases). V was shortened by 5 bases and J by 5 bases, with 10 bases between the two germline ends. CDR3 size: 13 residues. Germline CDR1 MNHEY, CDR2 SMNVEV (reference sequence).

This clonotype was detected ten times or more. The gene calls are TRBV28 and TRBJ1-5, with D perhaps TRBD1 (6 bases). Germline V gene data show CDR1 as MDHEN and CDR2 as SYDVKM. The CDR3 has 16 residues. The V gene lost 5 bases and the J gene lost 3 bases, with 17 bases spanning the gap. This chain's CDR3 is CASSPFPGGFNQPQHF. In nucleotides, the CDR3 is TGTGCCAGCAGTCCCTTCCCCGGGGGCTTCAATCAGCCCCAGCATTTT.

The chain has TRBV5-1 and TRBJ2-7, with D possibly matching TRBD1 (6 bases). Trimming took off 0 bases at V and 2 bases at J, with 12 bases between the two ends. Germline V lookup: CDR1 SGHRS, CDR2 YFSETQ. The CDR3 length is 15 residues. The CDR3 here is CASSLVQGSPYEQYF. CDR3 DNA: TGCGCCAGCAGCTTGGTACAGGGTTCCCCCTACGAGCAGTACTTC.

This clonotype showed up many times. The DNA for the CDR3 is TGTGCCAGCAGTTTTTTGTCTAGCGGGAGCGAGCAGTACTTC. It is translated as CASSFLSSGSEQYF. The gene calls are TRBV28 and TRBJ2-7; TRBD2 aligns across 10 bases. CDR1 is MDHEN, CDR2 SYDVKM, per germline. Trimming at V came to 3 bases and at J to 6 bases, leaving 5 bases not matched to a gene. This CDR3 region has 14 residues.

This clonotype was detected many times. The V gene is TRBV30, the J gene TRBJ2-3, with a weak D call TRBD1 (5 bases). V lost 2 bases to trimming and J lost 1 base, with 13 bases between them. The CDR3 length is 15 residues. Germline V gene data show CDR1 as GTSNPN and CDR2 as SVGIG (reference sequence). The CDR3 here is CAWSLAGLGTDTQYF. In DNA, the CDR3 is TGTGCCTGGAGTTTAGCAGGGCTTGGCACAGATACGCAGTATTTT.